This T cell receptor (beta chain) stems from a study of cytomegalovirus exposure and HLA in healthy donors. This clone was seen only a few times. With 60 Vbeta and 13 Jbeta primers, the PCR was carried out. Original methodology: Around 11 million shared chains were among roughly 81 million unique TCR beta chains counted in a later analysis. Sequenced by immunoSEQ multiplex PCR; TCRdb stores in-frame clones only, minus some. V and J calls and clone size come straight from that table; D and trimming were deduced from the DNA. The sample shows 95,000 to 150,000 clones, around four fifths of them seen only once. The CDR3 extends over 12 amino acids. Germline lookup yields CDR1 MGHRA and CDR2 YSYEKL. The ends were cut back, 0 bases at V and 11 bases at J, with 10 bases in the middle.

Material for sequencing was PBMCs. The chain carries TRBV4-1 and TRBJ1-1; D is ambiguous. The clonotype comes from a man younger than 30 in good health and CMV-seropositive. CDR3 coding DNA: TGCGCCAGCAGCCAAGAATACGTAGTTGCTTTCTTT. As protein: CASSQEYVVAFF.